This entry is about one T cell receptor beta chain. Its antigen remains unknown. Blood draws occurred at baseline, cycle 4 day 1, and cycle 7 day 1. The CDR3 covers 14 residues. This sample was included in a study of OX40 agonist ivuxolimab in advanced cancers. About the research overall: Dose-escalation cases comprised hepatocellular carcinoma, melanoma, renal cell or head and neck cancer. Averaging about 60 years in age, with a range of roughly 23 to 85, the cohort was approximately 83% male. Study-level results: CD4+ and CD8+ T cells in blood underwent clonal expansion by week 6 at 0.1 to 3.0 mg/kg.

Only in-frame clones appear in the TCRdb table, and some are missing; sequencing was by immunoSEQ multiplex PCR. The sample carries over 80,000 clones, approximately 90% recorded once. The material was CD4+ or CD8+ T cells sorted from blood, obtained in a trial of the OX40 agonist ivuxolimab. The origin of this receptor is an adult with an advanced solid tumor such as melanoma, head and neck, liver or kidney cancer. The chain uses TRBV21-1 and TRBJ2-7; whether TRBD1, the table's D call, matches the DNA was not checked. TRBV21-1 is tagged as a pseudogene. CDR3: CASIPGTTNYEQYF. DNA for the CDR3: TGTGCCAGCATTCCCGGGACAACCAACTACGAGCAGTACTTC.